Shown below are 11 T cell receptor beta chains from a single sample sequenced in a study of regulatory T cells in long-lasting Graves disease. The TCR beta library used iRepertoire HTBI primers with Arm-PCR amplification of CDR3. TCRdb analysed the multiplex PCR reads with MiXCR anew, one entry per CDR3 protein. This sample carries some 340,000 distinct CDR3 sequences, 20% to 25% of them seen once, and the ten largest clones take 25% to 35%. Time point reported: persistent/refractory GD, antithyroid drugs over 5 years with positive TRAb. TCR sequences were obtained from RNA taken from PBMCs. The sequences come from peripheral blood mononuclear cells (PBMCs), collected when the disease was refractory, from a patient treated with antithyroid drugs. The receptors shown here come from a woman aged 35 to 49 with Graves disease.

This clonotype was detected many times. This chain connects TRBV11-2 to TRBJ2-7, with 12 bases lining up with TRBD1. Per germline, CDR1 SGHAT and CDR2 FQNNGV. Trimming removed 3 bases from V and 6 bases from J; junction bases left unmatched: 3. CDR3 length: 14 amino acids. The CDR3 is CASSLGTGGGEQYF. The CDR3 region has the DNA TGTGCCAGCAGCTTGGGGACAGGGGGCGGCGAGCAGTACTTC. The whole variable domain, filled in from reference TRBV11-2 and TRBJ2-7, reads EAGVAQSPRYKIIEKRQSVAFWCNPISGHATLYWYQQILGQGPKLLIQFQNNGVVDDSQLPKDRFSAERLKGVDSTLKIQPAKLEDSAVYLCASSLGTGGGEQYFGPGTRLTVT.

This clonotype was recorded many times. The V and J genes are TRBV11-2 and TRBJ2-7; TRBD2 matches at 11 bases. Germline V lookup: CDR1 SGHAT, CDR2 FQNNGV. V dropped 5 bases and J dropped 9; count of bases not matched to a gene: 6. The length of the CDR3 is 13 residues. CDR3 protein: CASSAGLAGGQYF. For the CDR3, the DNA is TGTGCCAGCAGCGCTGGTCTAGCGGGAGGGCAGTACTTC.

The V and J genes are TRBV12-3 or TRBV12-4 and TRBJ1-5; D perhaps matches TRBD1 (6 bases). The length of the CDR3 is 13 residues. Trimming removed 5 bases at V and 9 bases at J, with 14 bases between. The CDR3 sequence is CASSRQAGWPQHF. CDR3 nucleotide sequence: TGTGCCAGCAGTCGACAGGCGGGTTGGCCCCAGCATTTT.

This clonotype was recorded many times. The rearrangement joins TRBV6-1 to TRBJ2-7; 8 bases match TRBD2. Germline V CDR1 and CDR2: MNHNS, SASEGT. The CDR3 runs to 14 residues. The V gene end was trimmed by 5 bases and the J gene end by 4 bases; junction bases not matched to a gene: 7. The CDR3 DNA sequence: TGTGCCAGCAGTCGAGCGGGAGTCAGTTACGAGCAGTACTTC. Its protein product is CASSRAGVSYEQYF.

On this clonotype: A read error may account for a junction end that differs from germline. The V and J genes are TRBV11-2 and TRBJ2-7; 7 bases are a match to TRBD1. The CDR3 is 11 amino acids. Germline lookup yields CDR1 SGHAT and CDR2 FQNNGV. CDR3 loop: CASSQGDSRYF. The DNA of the CDR3 is TGCGCCAGCAGCCAAGGGGACAGTCGTTACTTC.

This chain uses TRBV6-2 or TRBV6-3 with TRBJ2-3; D is perhaps TRBD2 (6 bases). The V end was cut by 5 bases, the J end by 4 bases, with 13 bases between. Germline V CDR1 and CDR2: MNHEY, SVGEGT. CDR3 length: 14 residues. CDR3 sequence reads: CASSRRLDSDTQYF. The CDR3 bases are TGTGCCAGCAGTCGAAGACTAGACTCAGATACGCAGTATTTT.

The gene calls are TRBV5-4 and TRBJ1-1; TRBD1 aligns across 9 bases. The germline CDR1 and CDR2 sequences are SGHNT and YYREEE (reference sequence). CDR3 length: 15 amino acids. The junction had 9 bases not matched to a gene; V was cut back by 4 bases and J by 5 bases. CDR3 amino acids: CASSILTGGETEAFF. The CDR3 nucleotides read TGTGCCAGCAGCATATTGACAGGGGGGGAGACTGAAGCTTTCTTT.

Ten or more counts support this clonotype. The chain is built from TRBV2 and TRBJ1-5, with TRBD1 identical over 8 bases. V gave up 5 bases and J gave up 6 bases; unmatched junction bases: 6. The V gene's germline CDR1 is SNHLY and CDR2 FYNNEI. The CDR3 extends over 14 amino acids. The DNA for the CDR3 is TGTGCCAGCAGTCAAGGTACAGGGGGTCAGCCCCAGCATTTT. This translates into CASSQGTGGQPQHF.

The chain has TRBV19 and TRBJ2-7; 8 bases fit TRBD1. The CDR3 has 15 amino acids. V dropped 6 bases and J dropped 3; count of bases not matched to a gene: 10. CDR1 and CDR2 from the germline V gene are LNHDA and SQIVND (reference sequence). In DNA form, the CDR3 reads TGTGCCAGTAGCACCGGGACAGGCTTCAACTACGAGCAGTACTTC. Protein sequence: CASSTGTGFNYEQYF.

Only a few counts were recorded for this clonotype. The gene calls are TRBV28 and TRBJ2-7, with 9 nucleotides matching TRBD2. V dropped 3 bases and J dropped 2; count of bases not matched to a gene: 5. The length of the CDR3 is 15 residues. CDR1 is MDHEN and CDR2 is SYDVKM in the germline V gene. This CDR3 reads CASSFGVAGAYEQYF. The CDR3 nucleotides read TGTGCCAGCAGTTTCGGAGTAGCGGGAGCCTACGAGCAGTACTTC.

This clonotype was seen at least ten times. This chain connects TRBV28 to TRBJ1-4; D may be TRBD1 (6 bases). Germline V gene lookup returns CDR1 MDHEN and CDR2 SYDVKM. CDR3 length: 14 residues. The germline V and J ends were trimmed by 4 bases and 4 bases, with 10 bases remaining between them. This chain's CDR3 is CASSSRGNNEKLFF. CDR3 DNA: TGTGCCAGCAGTTCGAGGGGGAATAATGAAAAACTGTTTTTT.